This T cell receptor beta chain is from a study of T cell responses to AZD1222 COVID-19 vaccine (TCRdb year 2021). A note on the overall study: A total of approximately 250 trial participants underwent TCR sequencing, of whom 207 had received two doses of AZD1222 and 26 had received two doses of the MenACWY control vaccine. Trial participants were enrolled into age subgroups of 18-55, 56-69 and 70-plus years, which contained around 140, 26 and 57 TCR-sequenced participants, respectively.

The CDR3 covers 15 residues, taking in both the cysteine and the phenylalanine. The only DNA kept is the CDR3, 45 bases in frame from the first base. Ends trimmed: V by 1 base, J by 4 bases; bases unmatched to a gene: 3. Based on the germline V gene, the CDR1 and CDR2 sequences are SGHTA and FQGNSA. On this clone: What antigen it recognizes has not been identified. No base quality values were provided; no much bigger clone lies one nucleotide off.

The CDR3 regions of human TCRbeta chains were subjected to immunosequencing. In the original analysis: Repertoire TCRs were checked for matches against a reference library of SARS-CoV-2-specific TCRs that had been generated using the MIRA antigen-specificity platform. Breadth was defined as the fraction of unique TCRs that were SARS-CoV-2-associated, and depth was defined as the fraction of total T cells that were SARS-CoV-2-associated. Using the MIRA data, every spike-specific TCR was mapped to the spike region that the TCR reacted to and assigned to either a CD4 or a CD8 class. Log10-transformed breadth and depth values were compared by one-way ANOVA with Sidak's multiple comparisons tests. TCRdb re-hosts the immuneACCESS table, in-frame sequences only. Its copies lack some clones; in the studies checked, an unresolved V gene accounts for under half of them, and the cause for the rest is not known. D and trimming come from the DNA, and the V and J calls and clone size come from that table. The sample yields about 180,000 clones; about 90% were counted once. The ten largest clones represent less than 2.5% of the sample.

Overall results and qualifications from the work: No day 14 peak-response samples were available, so repertoires were characterized only after the peak T cell response. Vaccine-associated CD4 TCRs spanned the whole spike protein, with dominant responses in regions 160-218 and 743-854. Reportedly, almost half of the unique spike-specific TCRs recognized epitopes lying outside the regions that are mutated in the B.1.351 and B.1.1.7 variants. A significant rise in spike-specific TCR breadth and depth was observed after two AZD1222 doses relative to day 0 and relative to MenACWY recipients. Participants were mostly white British, with more females than males. The authors suggested clonal diversity may have been underestimated. Conclusions about previously exposed vaccinees were limited because only five to seven AZD1222 recipients were SARS-CoV-2 seropositive at baseline. The 56-69-year group was small, and its depth increase did not reach significance, likely because of low power.

The intended sense of this specimen's time point label: about 28 days (+/-7) after the second vaccine dose. Because spike-specific TCR depth and breadth did not differ between the two schedules, AZD1222 recipients who got a second dose at roughly 4 weeks were pooled with those who got a second dose at roughly 12 weeks. Vaccinee samples came from UK trials COV001 and COV002, including a single-blind randomized controlled phase 2/3 trial of AZD1222 (ChAdOx1 nCoV-19) in healthy adults. For TCRbeta chain sequencing, PBMC samples from trial participants were taken at day 0 and at day 28 after the second dose.

The V and J genes are TRBV7-2 and TRBJ2-1; the central 8 bases match TRBD1. This material consisted of peripheral blood, taken 28 days after the second AZD1222 dose. The TCR was taken from an adult who received the AZD1222 COVID-19 vaccine. CDR3 loop: CASSLVTGGYNEQFF. The DNA sequence reads TGTGCCAGCAGCTTAGTAACAGGGGGATACAATGAGCAGTTCTTC.